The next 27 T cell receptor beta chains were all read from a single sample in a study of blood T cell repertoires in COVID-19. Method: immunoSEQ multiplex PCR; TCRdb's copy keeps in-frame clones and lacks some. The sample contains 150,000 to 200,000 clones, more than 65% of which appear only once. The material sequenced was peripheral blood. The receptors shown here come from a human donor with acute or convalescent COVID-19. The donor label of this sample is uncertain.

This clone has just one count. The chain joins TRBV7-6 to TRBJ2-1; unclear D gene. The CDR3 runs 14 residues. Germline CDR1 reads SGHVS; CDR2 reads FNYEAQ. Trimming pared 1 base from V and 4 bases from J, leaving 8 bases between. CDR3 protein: CASSLDSRYNEQFF. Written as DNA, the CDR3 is TGTGCCAGCAGCTTAGATAGCCGATACAATGAGCAGTTCTTC.

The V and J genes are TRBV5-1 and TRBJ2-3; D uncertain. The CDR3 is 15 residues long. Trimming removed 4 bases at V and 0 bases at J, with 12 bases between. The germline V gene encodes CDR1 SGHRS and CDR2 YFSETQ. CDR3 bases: TGCGCCAGCAGCCTCAGACAATATAGCACAGATACGCAGTATTTT. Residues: CASSLRQYSTDTQYF.

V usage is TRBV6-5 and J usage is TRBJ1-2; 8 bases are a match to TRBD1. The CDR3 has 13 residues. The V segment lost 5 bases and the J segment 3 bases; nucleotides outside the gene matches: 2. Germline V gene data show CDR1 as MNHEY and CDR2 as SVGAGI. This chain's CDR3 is CASSQGAYYGYTF. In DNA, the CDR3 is TGTGCCAGCAGTCAGGGGGCCTACTATGGCTACACCTTC.

The CDR3 spells CASRPYSATGDTQYF. The CDR3, as DNA: TGTGCCAGCAGGCCTTATAGCGCCACCGGGGATACGCAGTATTTT. The chain uses TRBV27 and TRBJ2-3; TRBD2 might be the D (5 bases). Between the trimmed V and J ends, which lost 6 bases and 6 bases, there was a span of 19 bases. Germline assignment: CDR1 MNHEY and CDR2 SMNVEV (reference sequence). The length of the CDR3 is 15 residues.

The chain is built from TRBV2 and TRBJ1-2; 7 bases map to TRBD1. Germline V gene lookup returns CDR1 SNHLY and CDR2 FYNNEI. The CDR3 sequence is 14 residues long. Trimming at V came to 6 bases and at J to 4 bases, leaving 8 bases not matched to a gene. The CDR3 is CASRGDRVLYGYTF. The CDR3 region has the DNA TGTGCCAGCAGGGGCGACAGGGTCCTCTATGGCTACACCTTC. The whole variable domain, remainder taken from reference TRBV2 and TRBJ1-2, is EPEVTQTPSHQVTQMGQEVILRCVPISNHLYFYWYRQILGQKVEFLVSFYNNEISEKSEIFDDQFSVERPDGSNFTLKIRSTKLEDSAMYFCASRGDRVLYGYTFGSGTRLTVV.

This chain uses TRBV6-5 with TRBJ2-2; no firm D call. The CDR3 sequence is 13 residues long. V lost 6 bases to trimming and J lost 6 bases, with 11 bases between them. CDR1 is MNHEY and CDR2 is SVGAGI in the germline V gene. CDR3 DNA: TGTGCCAGCAGCCAATTTGAGTCCGGGGAGCTGTTTTTT. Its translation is CASSQFESGELFF.

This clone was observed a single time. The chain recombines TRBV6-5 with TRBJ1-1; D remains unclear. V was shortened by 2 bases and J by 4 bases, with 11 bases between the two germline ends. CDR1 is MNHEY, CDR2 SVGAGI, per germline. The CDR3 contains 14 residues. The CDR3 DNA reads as TGTGCCAGCAGTTACGAGGGAGGGTCCACTGAAGCTTTCTTT. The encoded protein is CASSYEGGSTEAFF.

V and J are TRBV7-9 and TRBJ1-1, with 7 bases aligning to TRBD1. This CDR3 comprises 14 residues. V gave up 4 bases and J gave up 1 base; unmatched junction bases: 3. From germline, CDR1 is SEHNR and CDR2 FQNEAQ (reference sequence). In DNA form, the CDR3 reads TGTGCCAGCAGCTCGGGACAGCCGAACACTGAAGCTTTCTTT. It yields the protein CASSSGQPNTEAFF. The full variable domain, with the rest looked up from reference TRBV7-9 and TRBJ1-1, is DTGVSQNPRHKITKRGQNVTFRCDPISEHNRLYWYRQTLGQGPEFLTYFQNEAQLEKSRLLSDRFSAERPKGSFSTLEIQRTEQGDSAMYLCASSSGQPNTEAFFGQGTRLTVV.

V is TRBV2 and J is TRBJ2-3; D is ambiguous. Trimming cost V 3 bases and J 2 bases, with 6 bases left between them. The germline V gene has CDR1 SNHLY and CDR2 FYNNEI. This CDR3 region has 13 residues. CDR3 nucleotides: TGTGCCAGCAGTGAGGAGAACACAGATACGCAGTATTTT. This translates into CASSEENTDTQYF.

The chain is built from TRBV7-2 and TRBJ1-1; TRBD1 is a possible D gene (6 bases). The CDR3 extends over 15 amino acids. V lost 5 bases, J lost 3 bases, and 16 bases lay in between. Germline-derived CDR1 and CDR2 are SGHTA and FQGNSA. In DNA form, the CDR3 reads TGTGCCAGCAGCGCCACAGTCAGGGGATACACTGAAGCTTTCTTT. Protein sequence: CASSATVRGYTEAFF. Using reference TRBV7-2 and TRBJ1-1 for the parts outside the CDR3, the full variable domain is GAGVSQSPSNKVTEKGKDVELRCDPISGHTALYWYRQSLGQGLEFLIYFQGNSAPDKSGLPSDRFSAERTGGSVSTLTIQRTQQEDSAVYLCASSATVRGYTEAFFGQGTRLTVV.

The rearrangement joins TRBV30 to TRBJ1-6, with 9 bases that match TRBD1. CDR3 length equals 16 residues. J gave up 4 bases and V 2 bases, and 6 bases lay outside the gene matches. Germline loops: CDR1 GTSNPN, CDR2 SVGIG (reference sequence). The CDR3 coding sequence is TGTGCCTGGAGTACGGGACAGGGTACTTATAATTCACCCCTCCACTTT. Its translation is CAWSTGQGTYNSPLHF.

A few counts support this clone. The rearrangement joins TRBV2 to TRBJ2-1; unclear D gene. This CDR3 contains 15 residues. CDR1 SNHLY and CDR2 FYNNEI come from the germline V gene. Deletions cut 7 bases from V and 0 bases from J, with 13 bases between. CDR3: CASTPSLLSYNEQFF. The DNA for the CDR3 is TGTGCCAGCACACCATCACTTCTCTCCTACAATGAGCAGTTCTTC.

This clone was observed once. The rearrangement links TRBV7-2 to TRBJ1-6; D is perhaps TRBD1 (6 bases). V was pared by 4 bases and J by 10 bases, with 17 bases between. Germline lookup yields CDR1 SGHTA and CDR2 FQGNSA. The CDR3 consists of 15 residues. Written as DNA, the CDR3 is TGTGCCAGCAGCTCATCTATGGGGGCCGGGTCACCCCTCCACTTT. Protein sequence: CASSSSMGAGSPLHF.

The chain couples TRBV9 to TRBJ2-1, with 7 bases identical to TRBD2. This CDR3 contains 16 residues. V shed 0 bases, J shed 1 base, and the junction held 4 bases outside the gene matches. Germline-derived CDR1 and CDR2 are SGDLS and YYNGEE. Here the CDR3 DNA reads TGTGCCAGCAGCGTAGCTGGAGCGGGGTCCTACAATGAGCAGTTCTTC. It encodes CASSVAGAGSYNEQFF.

The CDR3 sequence: CASSLAVSGSYNEQFF. CDR3 in DNA: TGCGCCAGCAGCTTGGCCGTTAGCGGGAGCTACAATGAGCAGTTCTTC. V usage is TRBV5-1 and J usage is TRBJ2-1; 9 bases line up with TRBD2. CDR1 and CDR2 from the germline V gene are SGHRS and YFSETQ. The CDR3 is 16 amino acids. Losses at the gene ends were 0 bases for V and 3 bases for J; bases not matched to a gene: 4.

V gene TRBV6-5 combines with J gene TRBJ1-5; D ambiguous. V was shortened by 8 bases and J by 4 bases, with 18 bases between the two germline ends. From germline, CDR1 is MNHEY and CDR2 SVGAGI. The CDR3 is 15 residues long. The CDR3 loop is CASSLRREGNQPQHF. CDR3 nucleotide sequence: TGTGCCAGCTCCCTTCGGAGGGAAGGGAATCAGCCCCAGCATTTT.

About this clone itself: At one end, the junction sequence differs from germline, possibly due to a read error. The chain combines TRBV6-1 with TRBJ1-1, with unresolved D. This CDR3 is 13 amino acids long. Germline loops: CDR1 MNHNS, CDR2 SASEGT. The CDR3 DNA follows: TGTGCCAGCAGCGAAGGGCGGGGCACTGAAGCTTTCTTT. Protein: CASSEGRGTEAFF.

DNA of the CDR3: TGTGCCTGGAGCGAAACAGGGTTCGGTCAGCCCCAGCATTTT. Protein product: CAWSETGFGQPQHF. The chain has TRBV30 and TRBJ1-5; possibly TRBD1 for D (6 bases). V was shortened by 3 bases and J by 6 bases, with 15 bases between the two germline ends. This CDR3 is built from 14 residues. CDR1 and CDR2 (germline): GTSNPN, SVGIG (reference sequence).

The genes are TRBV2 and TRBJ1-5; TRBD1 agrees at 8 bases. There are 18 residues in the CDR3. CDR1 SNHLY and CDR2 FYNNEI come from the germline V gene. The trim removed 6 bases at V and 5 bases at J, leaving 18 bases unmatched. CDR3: CASSPIPSRDRRHQPQHF. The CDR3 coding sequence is TGTGCCAGCAGCCCCATACCCTCTCGGGACAGGAGACATCAGCCCCAGCATTTT.

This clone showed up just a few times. This chain's CDR3 is CAWTTGLGGNNEQFF. CDR3 DNA: TGTGCCTGGACCACGGGACTAGGAGGCAACAATGAGCAGTTCTTC. The rearrangement links TRBV30 to TRBJ2-1; TRBD2 agrees at 8 bases. V was pared by 4 bases and J by 5 bases, with 10 bases of the junction left unmatched. The CDR3 spans 15 residues. Germline loops: CDR1 GTSNPN, CDR2 SVGIG (reference sequence).

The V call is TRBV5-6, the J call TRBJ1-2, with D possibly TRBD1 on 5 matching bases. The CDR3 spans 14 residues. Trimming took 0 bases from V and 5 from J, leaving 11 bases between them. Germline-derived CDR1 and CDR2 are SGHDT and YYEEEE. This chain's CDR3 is CASSLEGRDYGYTF. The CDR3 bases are TGTGCCAGCAGCTTGGAGGGCAGGGATTATGGCTACACCTTC.

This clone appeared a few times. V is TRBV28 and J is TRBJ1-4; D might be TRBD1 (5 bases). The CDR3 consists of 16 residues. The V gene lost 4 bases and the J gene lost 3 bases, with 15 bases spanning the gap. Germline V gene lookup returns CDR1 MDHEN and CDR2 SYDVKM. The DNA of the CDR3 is TGTGCCAGCAGTTCAGCCTCCAGGGAGGCTAATGAAAAACTGTTTTTT. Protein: CASSSASREANEKLFF.

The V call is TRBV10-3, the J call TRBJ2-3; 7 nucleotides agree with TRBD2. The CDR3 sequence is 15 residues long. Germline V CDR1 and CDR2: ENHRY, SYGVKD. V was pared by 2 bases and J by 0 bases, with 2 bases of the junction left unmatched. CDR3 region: CAISEGRDSTDTQYF. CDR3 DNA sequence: TGTGCCATCAGTGAGGGGAGGGATAGCACAGATACGCAGTATTTT.

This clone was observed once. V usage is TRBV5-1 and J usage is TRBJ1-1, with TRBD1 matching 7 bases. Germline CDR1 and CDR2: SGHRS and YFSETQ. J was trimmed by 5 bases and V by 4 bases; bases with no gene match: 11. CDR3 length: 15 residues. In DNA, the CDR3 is TGCGCCAGCAGCGGCGAGGGACAGATTTTTACTGAAGCTTTCTTT. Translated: CASSGEGQIFTEAFF.

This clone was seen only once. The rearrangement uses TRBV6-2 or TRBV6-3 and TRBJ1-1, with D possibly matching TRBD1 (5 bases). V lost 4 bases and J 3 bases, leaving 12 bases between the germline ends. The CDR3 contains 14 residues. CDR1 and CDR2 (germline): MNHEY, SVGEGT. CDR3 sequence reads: CASSSRGYDTEAFF. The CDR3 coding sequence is TGTGCCAGCAGTTCCCGGGGGTATGACACTGAAGCTTTCTTT.

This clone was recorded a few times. The CDR3 here is CASSPIIGTGGNQPQHF. The CDR3 nucleotides are TGTGCCAGCAGTCCCATTATCGGGACAGGGGGCAATCAGCCCCAGCATTTT. The chain carries TRBV28 and TRBJ1-5; 10 bases line up with TRBD1. V dropped 5 bases and J dropped 2; count of bases not matched to a gene: 9. CDR3 length: 17 residues. Germline assignment: CDR1 MDHEN and CDR2 SYDVKM.

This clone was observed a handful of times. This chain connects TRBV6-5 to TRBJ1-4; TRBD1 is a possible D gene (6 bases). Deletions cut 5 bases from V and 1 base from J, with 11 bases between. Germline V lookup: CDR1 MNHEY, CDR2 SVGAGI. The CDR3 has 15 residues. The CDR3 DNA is TGTGCCAGCAGTCCCTTAGGGGGAACTAATGAAAAACTGTTTTTT. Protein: CASSPLGGTNEKLFF.